A selection of T cell receptor beta chains follows, all from one sample in a study of OX40 agonist ivuxolimab in advanced cancers. Here immunoSEQ multiplex PCR was the method, and the copy in TCRdb shows in-frame clones only, minus some. This sample carries some 50,000 clones, 81% of them seen once, and the ten largest clones take about 7%. This specimen consisted of CD4+ or CD8+ T cells sorted from blood, obtained in a trial of the OX40 agonist ivuxolimab. All receptors derive from an adult with an advanced solid tumor such as melanoma, head and neck, liver or kidney cancer. Both conserved end residues are part of each CDR3. The D gene is left open where the match is weak. Clone size appears in some rows only: once, few, many, or a class for an expanded clone.

>.|TRBJ1-4|TRBV5-6|16|TRBD1
CASSTGTGGSNEKLFF
TGTGCCAGCAGCACGGGGACAGGGGGTTCTAATGAAAAACTGTTTTTT
>.|TRBJ1-1|TRBV4-1|14|TRBD1
CASSLQGAGTEAFF
TGCGCCAGCAGTCTACAGGGGGCCGGGACTGAAGCTTTCTTT
>.|TRBJ2-2|TRBV10-3|16|.
CATESTEGVNTGELFF
TGTGCCACGGAGTCGACAGAAGGGGTAAACACCGGGGAGCTGTTTTTT
>.|TRBJ2-2|TRBV4-1|13|.
CATLGAKHRGAVF
TGCGCCACCTTGGGGGCTAAACACCGGGGAGCTGTTTTT
>.|TRBJ2-1|TRBV18|15|TRBD2
CASSQGGGAYNEQFF
TGTGCCAGCTCACAAGGCGGGGGGGCCTACAATGAGCAGTTCTTC
>.|TRBJ1-5|TRBV19|15|.
CASTGLGVAGQPQHF
TGTGCCAGCACCGGGTTGGGGGTTGCTGGTCAGCCCCAGCATTTT
>.|TRBJ1-6|TRBV30|10|.
CAWTNSPLHF
TGTGCCTGGACTAATTCACCCCTCCACTTT
>.|TRBJ2-7|TRBV9|16|.
CASSGGQLPGVYEQYF
TGTGCCAGCAGCGGGGGACAGCTTCCGGGGGTCTACGAGCAGTACTTC
>.|TRBJ1-2|TRBV5-4|11|.
CASSLGGGYTF
TGTGCCAGCAGCCTGGGGGGTGGCTACACCTTC
>.|TRBJ2-7|TRBV27|14|.
CASRRGISGYEQYF
TGTGCCAGCAGAAGGGGAATATCGGGATACGAGCAGTACTTC
>.|TRBJ2-2|TRBV9|14|.
CASSVVFGTGELFF
TGTGCCAGCAGCGTAGTCTTTGGCACCGGGGAGCTGTTTTTT
>few|TRBJ2-7|TRBV27|13|.
CASSRGSSYEQYF
TGTGCCAGCTCAAGAGGCAGCTCCTACGAGCAGTACTTC
>.|TRBJ2-6|TRBV7-8|13|.
CAVWDSGANVLTF
TGTGCCGTTTGGGATTCTGGGGCCAACGTCCTGACTTTC
>medium-sized|TRBJ2-3|TRBV7-8|17|TRBD2
CASSEGLAGGPSDTQYF
TGTGCCAGCAGCGAGGGACTAGCGGGAGGGCCGTCAGATACGCAGTATTTT
>.|TRBJ1-5|TRBV5-8|14|.
CASSLVGPNQPQHF
TGTGCCAGCAGCTTGGTAGGGCCCAATCAGCCCCAGCATTTT
>.|TRBJ2-1|TRBV27|19|.
CASSFLTPSEDQGYNEQFF
TGTGCCAGCAGTTTCCTTACCCCCAGTGAAGATCAGGGTTACAATGAGCAGTTCTTC
>.|TRBJ1-2|TRBV7-8|17|.
CASSSESGKIPTDGYTF
TGTGCCAGCAGCTCCGAATCGGGCAAGATACCGACTGATGGCTACACCTTC
>.|TRBJ2-2|TRBV29-1|12|.
CSVLRGTGELFF
TGCAGCGTCCTCAGGGGAACCGGGGAGCTGTTTTTT
>.|TRBJ1-5|TRBV5-1|14|TRBD1
CASSLAGGTQPQHF
TGCGCCAGCAGCTTGGCAGGGGGCACTCAGCCCCAGCATTTT
>.|TRBJ2-7|TRBV9|15|.
CASSPHSGSPHEQYF
TGTGCCAGCAGCCCCCACAGCGGTAGCCCCCACGAGCAGTACTTC
>.|TRBJ1-4|TRBV28|13|TRBD1
CASSEGAGEKLFF
TGTGCCAGCAGTGAGGGGGCGGGTGAAAAACTGTTTTTT
>.|TRBJ2-7|TRBV28|13|.
CASSLGPGYEQYF
TGTGCCAGCAGTTTAGGGCCGGGCTACGAGCAGTACTTC
>.|TRBJ2-3|TRBV13|15|TRBD2
CASSLVAGGPDTQYF
TGTGCCAGCAGCTTAGTAGCGGGGGGGCCGGATACGCAGTATTTT